What follows are 2 T cell receptor beta chains derived from one specimen sequenced in a study of blood T cell repertoires in COVID-19. Some clones are missing from TCRdb's copy, which holds only in-frame ones; the method was immunoSEQ multiplex PCR. The sample lists 200,000 to 250,000 clones, about 80% occurring once. Sequencing input: peripheral blood. These receptors were obtained from an elderly woman with COVID-19, enrolled during active disease.

The chain links TRBV28 to TRBJ1-2; 9 bases map to TRBD1. This CDR3 contains 17 residues. J was trimmed by 2 bases and V by 6 bases; bases with no gene match: 13. Germline CDR1 is MDHEN and CDR2 is SYDVKM. The CDR3 sequence is CASSQSGTGRLNYGYTF. CDR3 bases: TGTGCCAGCAGCCAAAGCGGGACAGGGAGACTAAACTATGGCTACACCTTC.

CDR3 DNA sequence: TGTGCCAGCAGCCACCGGACTGAGAACACTGAAGCTTTCTTT. Protein: CASSHRTENTEAFF. The rearrangement joins TRBV14 to TRBJ1-1; D is uncertain. The length of the CDR3 is 14 residues. The germline gives CDR1 SGHDN, CDR2 FVKESK. V was pared by 3 bases and J by 1 base, with 9 bases between. Drawing the rest from reference TRBV14 and TRBJ1-1, the complete variable domain is EAGVTQFPSHSVIEKGQTVTLRCDPISGHDNLYWYRRVMGKEIKFLLHFVKESKQDESGMPNNRFLAERTGGTYSTLKVQPAELEDSGVYFCASSHRTENTEAFFGQGTRLTVV.